Detailed here is one T cell receptor (beta chain). Each CDR3 protein gets one entry after TCRdb re-called the 5' RACE reads with MiXCR. There are tens of thousands of distinct CDR3 sequences in the sample; roughly 10% occur only once, and less than 10% lies in the top ten. The CDR3 totals 14 residues. Germline CDR1 is DFQATT and CDR2 is SNEGSKA (reference sequence). The ends were cut back, 5 bases at V and 5 bases at J, with 18 bases in the middle. The sample originates from a study of early T cells in non-severe SARS-CoV-2 infection. The gene calls are TRBV20-1 and TRBJ1-1; no clear D. Material: whole blood. The TCR sequence derives from an adult who was a healthcare worker with PCR-confirmed SARS-CoV-2 infection or an uninfected control (not recorded which). The CDR3 loop is CSAQPLGWWTEAFF. The DNA for the CDR3 is TGCAGTGCTCAACCCCTCGGATGGTGGACTGAAGCTTTCTTT.